Listed here is a single T cell receptor beta chain. These data come from a study of blood T cell repertoires in COVID-19. Study-wide context: COVID-19 samples collected from the United States, Italy and Spain covered acute and convalescent phases. PBMCs, B-cell-depleted T cells, or T cells were the source of the cDNA or gDNA that made up the material.

In the source study's methods: Amplification from reference gene primers served as the basis for estimated nucleated cell counts. Sequenced by immunoSEQ multiplex PCR; TCRdb stores in-frame clones only, minus some. That table is the source of V, J and clone size, and D and trimming were worked out from the DNA. This table has nearly 350,000 clones, around 88% appearing once. CDR1 is SGHNT, CDR2 YYREEE, per germline (reference sequence). Trimming removed 0 bases at V and 0 bases at J, with 9 bases between. CDR3 size: 15 residues. The sample was peripheral blood. The TCR was taken from a man under 40 with active or convalescent COVID-19. The chain links TRBV5-4 to TRBJ1-1; D uncertain. The CDR3 DNA follows: TGTGCCAGCAGCTTGGGACAACGCATGAACACTGAAGCTTTCTTT. Translated, it gives CASSLGQRMNTEAFF.